The source of this TCR beta chain is a study of CD8 T cells in ankylosing spondylitis. Overall study results and limits: In ankylosing spondylitis blood, a motif of roughly 8 highly homologous TCR beta variants appeared characteristic.

Regarding this clonotype: Its antigen is not identified.

From the 5' RACE reads, TCRdb called clonotypes with MiXCR, one entry per CDR3 protein. Of about 27,000 distinct CDR3 sequences in the sample, roughly 7.9% are singletons; the top ten hold just under 30%. V was cut by 6 bases and J by 3 bases, with 15 bases left in between. The CDR3 runs to 14 residues. CDR1 is MDHEN and CDR2 is SYDVKM in the germline V gene. Material: blood. J is TRBJ2-7 and V is TRBV28, with TRBD2 as a possible D gene (5 bases). The source of this sequence is a male donor with ankylosing spondylitis or in good health (not recorded which). The CDR3 sequence: CASSRTGWGYEQYF. CDR3 bases: TGTGCCAGCAGCCGCACGGGGTGGGGCTACGAGCAGTACTTC. The variable domain in full, with the rest retrieved from reference TRBV28 and TRBJ2-7, is DVKVTQSSRYLVKRTGEKVFLECVQDMDHENMFWYRQDPGLGLRLIYFSYDVKMKEKGDIPEGYSVSREKKERFSLILESASTNQTSMYLCASSRTGWGYEQYFGPGTRLTVT.